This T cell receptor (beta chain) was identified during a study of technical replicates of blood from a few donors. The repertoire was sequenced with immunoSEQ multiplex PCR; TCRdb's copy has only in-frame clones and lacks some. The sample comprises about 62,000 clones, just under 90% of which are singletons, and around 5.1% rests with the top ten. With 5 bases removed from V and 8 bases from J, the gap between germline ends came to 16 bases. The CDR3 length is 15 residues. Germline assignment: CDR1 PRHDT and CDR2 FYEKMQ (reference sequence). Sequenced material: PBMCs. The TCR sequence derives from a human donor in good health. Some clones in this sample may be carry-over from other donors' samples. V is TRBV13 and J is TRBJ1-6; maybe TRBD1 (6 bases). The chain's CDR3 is CASSPPGGLDSPLHF. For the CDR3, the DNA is TGTGCCAGCAGCCCGCCGGGGGGGCTGGATTCACCCCTCCACTTT.